The present TCR beta chain was sequenced within a study of somatic mutations in cytotoxic T cells in rheumatoid arthritis. There are 13 residues in the CDR3. Worth noting for this clone: Its antigen is as yet unknown.

Some clones are missing from TCRdb's copy, which holds only in-frame ones; the method was immunoSEQ multiplex PCR. The sample contains about 7,100 clones, about four fifths of which appear only once. Study-level findings and limits: For patients with rheumatoid arthritis, CD8+ clonality went up with age, while healthy controls showed no such change.

The V gene is TRBV21-1, the J gene TRBJ1-5. TRBV21-1 is noted as a pseudogene. The sample comprised CD8+ T cells sorted from blood. The source of this sequence is an adult with rheumatoid arthritis. DNA for the CDR3: TGTGCCAGCAGCAAAGTGTGGGGACAGCCCCAGCATTTT. Protein: CASSKVWGQPQHF.